Sequencing of this TCR beta chain was carried out in a study of CD8 T cells in ankylosing spondylitis. The CDR3 covers 14 residues. V lost 3 bases and J lost 7, with 13 bases in between. Germline V gene sequence: CDR1 SGHTA, CDR2 FQGNSA. Regarding this clonotype: The antigen remains unidentified.

Study-level results: What seemed typical of ankylosing spondylitis blood was a TCR beta motif built from about 8 highly homologous variants.

A quantitative 5'-RACE method, one with molecular barcodes, was used to make TCR beta libraries. One entry per CDR3 protein, called by TCRdb with MiXCR from the 5' RACE reads. Among roughly 700,000 distinct CDR3 sequences listed, 15% to 20% were seen once. The rearrangement links TRBV7-2 to TRBJ2-1; D may correspond to TRBD1 or TRBD2 (6 bases each). What was sequenced was blood, either unsorted or a sorted T cell fraction (not recorded which). The TCR sequence derives from a male donor with ankylosing spondylitis. DNA of the CDR3: TGTGCCAGCAGCTTTGGGGGGCCCGGGAATGAGCAGTTCTTC. It specifies CASSFGGPGNEQFF.